This T cell receptor beta chain is from a study of cytomegalovirus exposure and HLA in healthy donors. General study results and limits: The only immune exposure information that was available was CMV serostatus. One variant, a missense change in DCLRE1C, was linked in a later analysis to TCR beta V- and J-gene trimming. The authors enumerated over 150 TCR beta chains as linked to cytomegalovirus.

A word on this clone: Antigen unknown.

Both 60 Vbeta primers and 13 Jbeta primers went into the PCR. Produced via immunoSEQ multiplex PCR; TCRdb's table is partial and in-frame only. The profile shows over 150,000 clones, about 64% of them singletons. At the time of sampling, donors were nominally healthy, though unrecorded immune exposures were likely. Trimming cost V 2 bases and J 3 bases, with 8 bases left between them. From germline, CDR1 is SGDLS and CDR2 YYNGEE. This CDR3 has 13 amino acids. Material for sequencing was PBMCs. The sequence derives from a man aged 45-60 years in good health and CMV-seronegative. This chain links TRBV9 with TRBJ2-5, with TRBD1 as a possible D gene (6 bases). The chain's CDR3 is CASSVRDKETQYF. For the CDR3, the DNA is TGTGCCAGCAGCGTCCGGGACAAAGAGACCCAGTACTTC.